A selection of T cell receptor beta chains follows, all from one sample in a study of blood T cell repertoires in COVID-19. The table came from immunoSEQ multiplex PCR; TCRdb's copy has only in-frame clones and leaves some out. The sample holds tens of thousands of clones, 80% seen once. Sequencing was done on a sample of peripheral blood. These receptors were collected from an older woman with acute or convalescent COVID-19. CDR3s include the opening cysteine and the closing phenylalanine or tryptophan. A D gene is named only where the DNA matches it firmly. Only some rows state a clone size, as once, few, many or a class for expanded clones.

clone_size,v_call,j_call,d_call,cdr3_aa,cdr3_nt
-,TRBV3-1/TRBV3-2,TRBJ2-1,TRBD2,CASSPSTTSGGLGYNEQFF,TGTGCCAGCAGCCCCTCCACTACTAGCGGGGGCTTGGGTTACAATGAGCAGTTCTTC
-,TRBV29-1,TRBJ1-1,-,CSVGGRTEAFF,TGCAGCGTTGGGGGGCGCACTGAAGCTTTCTTT
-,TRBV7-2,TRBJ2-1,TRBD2,CASSPWTSGGNNEQFF,TGTGCCAGCAGCCCGTGGACTAGCGGGGGAAACAATGAGCAGTTCTTC
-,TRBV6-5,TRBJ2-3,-,CASSPQGRTDTQYF,TGTGCCAGCAGTCCCCAGGGCCGCACAGATACGCAGTATTTT
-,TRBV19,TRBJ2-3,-,CASTFGGRLTDTQYF,TGTGCCAGTACCTTCGGAGGCCGCCTGACAGATACGCAGTATTTT
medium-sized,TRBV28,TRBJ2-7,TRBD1,CASSFRGRYEQYF,TGTGCCAGCAGTTTCAGGGGGCGGTACGAGCAGTACTTC
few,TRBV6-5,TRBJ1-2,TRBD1,CASSLTGADGYTF,TGTGCCAGCAGCCTTACAGGGGCGGATGGCTACACCTTC
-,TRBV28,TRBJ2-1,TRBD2,CASSLTGLAVYNEQFF,TGTGCCAGCAGTTTAACGGGACTAGCGGTTTACAATGAGCAGTTCTTC
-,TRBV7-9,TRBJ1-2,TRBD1,CASSLGQGLYGYTF,TGTGCCAGCAGCCTGGGACAGGGGTTGTATGGCTACACCTTC
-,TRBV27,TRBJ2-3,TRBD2,CASSLLTSGGTDTQYF,TGTGCCAGCAGTTTATTGACTAGCGGAGGCACAGATACGCAGTATTTT
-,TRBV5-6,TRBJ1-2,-,CASSGDKIYGYTF,TGTGCCAGCAGCGGGGACAAAATCTATGGCTACACCTTC
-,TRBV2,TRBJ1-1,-,CASSVGVGAFF,TGTGCCAGCAGCGTGGGAGTGGGAGCTTTCTTT
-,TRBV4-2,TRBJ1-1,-,CASSQDRDTEAFF,TGTGCCAGCAGCCAAGACAGGGACACTGAAGCTTTCTTT
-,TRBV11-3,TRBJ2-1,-,CASSFSRAPGHEQFF,TGTGCCAGCAGCTTTTCGCGGGCTCCTGGCCATGAGCAGTTCTTC
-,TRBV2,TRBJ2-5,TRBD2,CASSWGGDQETQYF,TGTGCCAGCAGCTGGGGGGGGGACCAAGAGACCCAGTACTTC
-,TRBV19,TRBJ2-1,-,CASRGGAIEQFF,TGTGCCAGTAGAGGAGGGGCAATTGAGCAGTTCTTC
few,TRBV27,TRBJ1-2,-,CASSNRDGYTF,TGTGCCAGCTCGAACAGGGACGGCTACACCTTC